This T cell receptor beta chain was sequenced for a study of tumor-infiltrating lymphocytes in oesophageal squamous cell carcinoma (dated by TCRdb to 2015 to 2016). Comments on this clonotype: Its antigen has not been determined. Per-nucleotide qualities are absent, and no much larger clonotype sits a single base away.

Libraries were made using PCR. The instrument was an Illumina HiSeq 2000. The public reads were reprocessed in TCRdb via fastp at Q25 and MiXCR, keeping in-frame beta chains. Duplicate CDR3 protein sequences are folded into a single record with the most common DNA and genes. Across this sample there are roughly 11,000 distinct CDR3 sequences, with less than 70% seen only once. The top ten constitute 35% of the sample. The CDR3 covers 15 residues, taking in both the cysteine and the phenylalanine. Just CDR3 DNA is preserved here, 45 bases in frame from base 1. Reading the germline V gene gives CDR1 MDHEN and CDR2 SYDVKM. After removal of 1 base from V and 6 bases from J, the junction retains 7 bases not matched to a gene.

The sequencing sample was made of esophageal tumor tissue. The rearrangement combines TRBV28 with TRBJ2-7, with 9 central nucleotides matching TRBD1. This TCR was recovered from a male donor with esophageal squamous cell carcinoma. The CDR3 corresponds to CASSLSNRGLLEQYF. The DNA sequence is TGTGCCAGCAGTTTATCCAACAGGGGGCTTCTCGAGCAGTACTTC.